This T cell receptor (beta chain) was sequenced during a study of blood T cell repertoires in COVID-19. Method: immunoSEQ multiplex PCR; TCRdb's copy keeps in-frame clones and lacks some. The profile shows a few hundred thousand clones, roughly 80% of them singletons. The CDR3 has 15 residues. Trimming at V came to 3 bases and at J to 0 bases, leaving 6 bases not matched to a gene. Germline values: CDR1 SGDLS, CDR2 YYNGEE. With regard to this clone: Other DNA sequences of this sample code for an identical CDR3.

This rearrangement joins TRBV9 to TRBJ2-7, with 7 bases lining up with TRBD1. The receptor's source is a man aged 60-69 years who had recovered from COVID-19. Input material: peripheral blood. CDR3 bases: TGTGCCAGCAGCGCCCTAGGGGGCGCCTCCTACGAGCAGTACTTC. Protein product: CASSALGGASYEQYF.